This entry describes one TCR beta chain. This sample was taken from a study of T cell repertoires in cytomegalovirus infection. Looking at the study overall: Public TCR beta signature analysis indicated the presence of both CMV infection and matching HLA type.

The ends were cut back, 6 bases at V and 2 bases at J, with 14 bases in the middle. CDR3 length: 15 amino acids. Germline CDR1 and CDR2: LNHDA and SQIVND (reference sequence). Each CDR3 protein gets one entry after TCRdb re-called the reads with MiXCR. The sample lists about 490,000 distinct CDR3 sequences; more than 20% were seen once. Sequencing input: PBMCs. The chain is built from TRBV19 and TRBJ1-5; no clear D. The receptor comes from a human donor in good health (CMV status not recorded). Some clones in this sample may be carry-over from other donors' samples. CDR3 DNA: TGTGCCAGTAGACAGCGGATTTTGGGCAATCAGCCCCAGCATTTT. This encodes CASRQRILGNQPQHF.